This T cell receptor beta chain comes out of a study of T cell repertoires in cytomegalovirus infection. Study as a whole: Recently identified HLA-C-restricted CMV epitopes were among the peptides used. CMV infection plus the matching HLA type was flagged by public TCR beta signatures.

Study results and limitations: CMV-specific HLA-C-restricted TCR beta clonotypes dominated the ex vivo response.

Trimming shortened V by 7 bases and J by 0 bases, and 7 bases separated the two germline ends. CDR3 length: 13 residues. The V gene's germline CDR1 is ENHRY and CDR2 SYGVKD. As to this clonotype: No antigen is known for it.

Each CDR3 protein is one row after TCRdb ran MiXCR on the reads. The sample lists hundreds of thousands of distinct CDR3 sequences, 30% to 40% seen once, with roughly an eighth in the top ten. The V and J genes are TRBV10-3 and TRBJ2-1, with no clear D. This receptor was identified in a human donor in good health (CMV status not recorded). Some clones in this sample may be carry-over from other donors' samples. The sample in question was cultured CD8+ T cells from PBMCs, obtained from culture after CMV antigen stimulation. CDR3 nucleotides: TGTGCCATCAAAGCAAGCTCCTACAATGAGCAGTTCTTC. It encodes CAIKASSYNEQFF.